This T cell receptor (beta chain) emerged from a study of T cells in Graves' hyperthyroidism and ophthalmopathy. V was clipped by 0 bases and J by 6 bases; unmatched bases: 7. Germline V gene lookup returns CDR1 DFQATT and CDR2 SNEGSKA (reference sequence). This CDR3 has 15 amino acids. Findings and caveats of the study: Most thyroid clonotypes expanded above 0.001 appeared in blood too.

Regions amplified from RNA transcripts were the TCR beta CDR3 regions. The HTBI primer set served for first-round RT-PCR of the TCR CDR3. Via MiXCR, TCRdb re-called the multiplex PCR reads, giving one row per CDR3 protein. The sample includes about 720,000 distinct CDR3 sequences, about 17% seen only once; the top ten take under 9.5%. This clonotype was seen only a few times. The antigen remains unidentified. This TCR was sampled from a man between 18 and 29 years old with Graves' hyperthyroidism. The source material was blood. The genes are TRBV20-1 and TRBJ2-3; 9 bases match TRBD2. This CDR3 is CSARDWASGKDTQYF. The CDR3 DNA follows: TGCAGTGCTAGAGATTGGGCTAGCGGGAAGGATACGCAGTATTTT.